This T cell receptor (beta chain) stems from a study of identical twins. TCRdb reanalysed the 5' RACE reads using MiXCR and keeps one entry per CDR3 protein. The sample gives 1.5 million to 2 million distinct CDR3 sequences, more than 30% of which show up once; approximately 0.25% is in the top ten. The CDR3 contains 14 residues. In germline, CDR1 is SGHRS, CDR2 YFSETQ. V lost 5 bases and J 1 base, leaving 7 bases between the germline ends. The receptor was isolated from a newborn girl in good health. The chain carries TRBV5-1 and TRBJ2-6, with D uncertain. What was sequenced was cord blood. The CDR3 protein is CASREFSGANVLTF. The CDR3, as DNA: TGCGCCAGCAGGGAATTTTCTGGGGCCAACGTCCTGACTTTC.